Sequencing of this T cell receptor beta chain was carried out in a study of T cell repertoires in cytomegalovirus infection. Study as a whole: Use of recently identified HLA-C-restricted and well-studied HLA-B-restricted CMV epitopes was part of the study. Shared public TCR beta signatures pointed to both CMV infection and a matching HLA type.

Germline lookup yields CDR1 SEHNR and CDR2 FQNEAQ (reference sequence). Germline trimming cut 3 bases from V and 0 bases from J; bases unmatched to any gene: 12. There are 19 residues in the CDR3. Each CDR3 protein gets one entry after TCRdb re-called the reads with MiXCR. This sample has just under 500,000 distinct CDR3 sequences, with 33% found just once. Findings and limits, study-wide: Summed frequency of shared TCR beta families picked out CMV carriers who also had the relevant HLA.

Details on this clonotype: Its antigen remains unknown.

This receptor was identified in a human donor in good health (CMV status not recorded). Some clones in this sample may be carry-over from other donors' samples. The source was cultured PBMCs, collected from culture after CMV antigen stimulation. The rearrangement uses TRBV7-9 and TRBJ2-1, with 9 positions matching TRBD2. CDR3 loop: CASSFPTSGTLSSYNEQFF. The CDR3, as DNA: TGTGCCAGCAGCTTTCCGACTAGCGGTACTTTGAGCTCCTACAATGAGCAGTTCTTC.